This TCR beta chain was recovered during a study of regulatory T cells in long-lasting Graves disease. The V end lost 2 bases, the J end lost 7 bases, and 19 bases lay between the germline ends. Germline CDR1 and CDR2: SGHNT and YYREEE (reference sequence). The CDR3 spans 15 residues. The sample's time point: newly diagnosed GD, antithyroid drugs for less than 3 months. Generation of the TCR library employed RNA extracted from PBMCs. The authors built TCR beta libraries using iRepertoire HTBI primers and Arm-PCR of CDR3 regions. TCRdb processed the multiplex PCR reads anew with MiXCR; each CDR3 protein has one entry. The sample carries hundreds of thousands of distinct CDR3 sequences, roughly 15% recorded once. The same sample was also used in a study of T cells in Graves' hyperthyroidism and ophthalmopathy. That study reports: A model using 13 V-J features told ophthalmopathy apart from stable hyperthyroidism.

This receptor was obtained from a woman in her twenties or thirties with Graves disease. V and J are TRBV5-4 and TRBJ2-7, with D maybe TRBD2 (6 bases). Sequences were derived from peripheral blood mononuclear cells (PBMCs), sampled at new diagnosis, from a patient treated with antithyroid drugs. As DNA, the CDR3 is TGTGCCAGCAGCTTTGGAGGGAGACTGTTGAATGAGCAGTACTTC. It yields the protein CASSFGGRLLNEQYF.